This entry lists 27 T cell receptor beta chains sequenced from one sample in a study of blood T cell repertoires in COVID-19. TCRdb's copy holds only in-frame clones and misses some; the assay was immunoSEQ multiplex PCR. In the table there are around 170,000 clones, approximately 80% of which are singletons. Source material: PBMCs or T cells enriched from blood (not recorded which). Source of these receptors: a man aged 50-59 years who had recovered from COVID-19.

The chain links TRBV10-3 to TRBJ1-1; 8 nucleotides match TRBD1. CDR3 length equals 19 residues. Trimming at V came to 6 bases and at J to 1 base, leaving 19 bases not matched to a gene. Germline V gives CDR1 ENHRY, CDR2 SYGVKD. The CDR3: CAISSARDRPSATNTEAFF. As DNA, the CDR3 is TGTGCCATCAGCTCAGCTCGGGACAGGCCCTCCGCGACGAACACTGAAGCTTTCTTT.

V usage is TRBV2 and J usage is TRBJ1-1; 8 bases align to TRBD1. Trimming at V came to 6 bases and at J to 5 bases, leaving 5 bases not matched to a gene. The germline gives CDR1 SNHLY, CDR2 FYNNEI. This CDR3 has 13 amino acids. The CDR3 loop reads CASRGTGWTEAFF. CDR3 nucleotide sequence: TGTGCCAGCAGGGGGACAGGATGGACTGAAGCTTTCTTT.

V usage is TRBV5-1 and J usage is TRBJ2-3; TRBD2 is a possible D gene (5 bases). Germline V CDR1 and CDR2: SGHRS, YFSETQ. The CDR3 has 14 amino acids. Trimming removed 3 bases from V and 5 bases from J, with 13 bases in between. CDR3 region: CASSSQPGRDTQYF. For the CDR3, the DNA is TGCGCCAGCAGCTCACAGCCGGGGAGAGATACGCAGTATTTT.

The V gene is TRBV6-2 or TRBV6-3, the J gene TRBJ2-4; TRBD1 agrees at 9 bases. Germline CDR1 is MNHEY and CDR2 is SVGEGT. V lost 5 bases and J lost 1; bases outside the gene matches: 6. There are 16 residues in the CDR3. CDR3 region: CASSQGQGVAKNIQYF. CDR3 sequence (DNA): TGTGCCAGCAGTCAGGGACAGGGCGTTGCCAAAAACATTCAGTACTTC.

The chain carries TRBV2 and TRBJ1-5; D uncertain. V shed 4 bases and J shed 3 bases, with 16 bases lying between them. This CDR3 is 16 amino acids long. Germline V gene lookup returns CDR1 SNHLY and CDR2 FYNNEI. CDR3 nucleotides: TGTGCCAGCAGTGGGACTAGTCTGACCCACAATCAGCCCCAGCATTTT. This gives the protein CASSGTSLTHNQPQHF.

CDR3 protein: CASSKTGWTEAFF. The DNA of the CDR3 is TGTGCCAGCAGCAAAACAGGGTGGACTGAAGCTTTCTTT. This rearrangement joins TRBV3-1 (or the pseudogene TRBV3-2) to TRBJ1-1, with D maybe TRBD1 (6 bases). V was cut by 5 bases and J by 5 bases, with 12 bases left in between. CDR3 length equals 13 residues. Germline V gene lookup returns CDR1 LGHDT and CDR2 YNNKEL (reference sequence).

The rearrangement joins TRBV7-8 to TRBJ2-3; a possible D gene is TRBD1 (6 bases). The CDR3 extends over 16 amino acids. Germline loops: CDR1 SGHVS, CDR2 FQNEAQ. Trimming removed 1 base at V and 0 bases at J, with 11 bases between. This chain's CDR3 is CASSLVPTGSTDTQYF. CDR3 sequence (DNA): TGTGCCAGCAGCTTAGTTCCCACAGGGAGCACAGATACGCAGTATTTT.

The V and J genes are TRBV6-2 or TRBV6-3 and TRBJ2-1; D is unresolved. The CDR3 runs 15 residues. Between the trimmed V and J ends, which lost 6 bases and 10 bases, there was a span of 22 bases. Germline-derived CDR1 and CDR2 are MNHEY and SVGEGT. CDR3 amino acids: CASSYPHQRPGEQFF. The CDR3 nucleotides are TGTGCCAGCAGCTATCCACACCAACGGCCCGGGGAGCAGTTCTTC.

CDR3 protein: CASSPERRVLSNQPQHF. The CDR3, as DNA: TGTGCCAGCTCACCAGAGAGACGGGTATTGAGCAATCAGCCCCAGCATTTT. The V call is TRBV18, the J call TRBJ1-5; no clear D gene. Germline values: CDR1 KGHSH, CDR2 LQKENI. V gave up 2 bases and J gave up 1 base, with 15 bases separating them. CDR3 size: 17 residues.

This chain connects TRBV7-6 to TRBJ1-4; TRBD1 matches 7 bases. Germline V gives CDR1 SGHVS, CDR2 FNYEAQ. CDR3 size: 17 residues. The V and J ends lost 6 bases and 4 bases, in that order; junction bases with no gene match: 14. CDR3 sequence (DNA): TGTGCCAGCAGTAGGGGGCTCAATTTCGCTATTAATGAAAAACTGTTTTTT. Encoded protein: CASSRGLNFAINEKLFF. The full variable domain, rest sourced from reference TRBV7-6 and TRBJ1-4, is GAGVSQSPRYKVTKRGQDVALRCDPISGHVSLYWYRQALGQGPEFLTYFNYEAQQDKSGLPNDRFSAERPEGSISTLTIQRTEQRDSAMYRCASSRGLNFAINEKLFFGSGTQLSVL.

This sequence joins TRBV10-3 and TRBJ2-4; D may be TRBD1 (5 bases). The CDR3 extends over 16 amino acids. Trimming removed 2 bases from V and 3 bases from J, with 14 bases in between. CDR1 and CDR2 (germline): ENHRY, SYGVKD. This CDR3 is CAISEGQGWNKNIQYF. In nucleotides, the CDR3 is TGTGCCATCAGTGAGGGGCAGGGTTGGAACAAAAACATTCAGTACTTC.

V usage is TRBV4-2 and J usage is TRBJ1-2; possibly TRBD1 for D (5 bases). CDR3 size: 14 residues. Germline V lookup: CDR1 LGHNA, CDR2 YNFKEQ. Trimming left V 1 base short and J 8 bases short, with 14 bases between. CDR3 in DNA: TGTGCCAGCAGCCAAGTAGGAGGAGGGGACGGCTACACCTTC. It encodes CASSQVGGGDGYTF.

This chain uses TRBV5-1 with TRBJ1-4, with D hard to call. Germline loops: CDR1 SGHRS, CDR2 YFSETQ. The CDR3 is 14 residues long. V was trimmed by 2 bases and J by 4 bases, leaving 9 bases between them. The CDR3 loop reads CASSLLNSNEKLFF. Here the CDR3 DNA reads TGCGCCAGCAGCTTATTAAACAGTAATGAAAAACTGTTTTTT.

CDR3 nucleotide sequence: TGTGCCAGCAGCTTGGTGGGGGCCCCCTACGAGCAGTACTTC. Amino acid sequence: CASSLVGAPYEQYF. This chain connects TRBV5-5 to TRBJ2-7; D is perhaps TRBD1 (6 bases). CDR1 and CDR2 from the germline V gene are SGHKS and YYEKEE (reference sequence). The length of the CDR3 is 14 residues. V was cut by 0 bases and J by 2 bases, with 9 bases left in between.

The chain recombines TRBV19 with TRBJ1-4; D not resolved. V lost 7 bases, J lost 7 bases, and 10 bases lay in between. The CDR3 sequence is 12 residues long. Germline lookup yields CDR1 LNHDA and CDR2 SQIVND (reference sequence). The CDR3 loop reads CASTLGSEKLFF. The CDR3 nucleotides read TGTGCCAGTACCCTCGGGAGTGAAAAACTGTTTTTT.

This clone came up once. The genes are TRBV7-8 and TRBJ2-5; TRBD2 matches at 12 bases. V lost 1 base to trimming and J lost 4 bases; unmatched junction nucleotides: 13. Germline V gene data show CDR1 as SGHVS and CDR2 as FQNEAQ. CDR3 size: 19 residues. This chain's CDR3 is CASSLVRTSGDFPPETQYF. The CDR3 coding sequence is TGTGCCAGCAGCTTAGTGAGGACTAGCGGGGACTTCCCCCCAGAGACCCAGTACTTC.

The chain employs TRBV19 and TRBJ1-3, with 7 bases aligning to TRBD1. Trimming removed 4 bases from V and 0 bases from J; junction bases left unmatched: 3. Germline CDR1 LNHDA, CDR2 SQIVND (reference sequence). CDR3 length equals 15 residues. CDR3 DNA sequence: TGTGCCAGTAGTACAGGGACAGCCTCTGGAAACACCATATATTTT. Translating gives CASSTGTASGNTIYF.

The chain is built from TRBV7-3 and TRBJ1-6; possible D gene TRBD1, 5 bases. Germline V gene lookup returns CDR1 SGHTA and CDR2 FQGTGA. The V end was cut by 2 bases, the J end by 8 bases, with 13 bases between. The length of the CDR3 is 15 residues. CDR3 protein: CASSLAGDRDSPLHF. CDR3 sequence (DNA): TGTGCCAGCAGCTTAGCGGGGGATAGGGATTCACCCCTCCACTTT.

The genes are TRBV28 and TRBJ1-6; a possible D gene is TRBD1 (6 bases). CDR1 MDHEN and CDR2 SYDVKM come from the germline V gene. V dropped 5 bases and J dropped 10 bases, with 15 bases sitting between them. The CDR3 loop spans 14 amino acids. CDR3 in amino acids: CASSIQGKKSPLHF. The CDR3 bases are TGTGCCAGCAGTATTCAGGGGAAAAAATCACCCCTCCACTTT.

The V gene is TRBV7-8, the J gene TRBJ1-1; the D is unclear. The CDR3 runs to 15 residues. Germline-derived CDR1 and CDR2 are SGHVS and FQNEAQ. Trimming stripped 3 bases from V and 0 bases from J, with 11 bases between. The DNA for the CDR3 is TGTGCCAGCAGCTTTGAGAGATCAATGAACACTGAAGCTTTCTTT. Protein: CASSFERSMNTEAFF.

This clone occurred a few times. The V call is TRBV11-3, the J call TRBJ2-1; 15 positions match TRBD2. Per germline, CDR1 SGHNT and CDR2 YENEEA. The ends lost 3 bases at V and 6 bases at J; junction bases unmatched: 12. The CDR3 totals 19 residues. Here the CDR3 DNA reads TGTGCCAGCAGCTTTTCCGGGACTAGCGGGGGGACCCAGGGCAATGAGCAGTTCTTC. Residues: CASSFSGTSGGTQGNEQFF. Complete variable domain (other parts from reference TRBV11-3 and TRBJ2-1): EAGVVQSPRYKIIEKKQPVAFWCNPISGHNTLYWYLQNLGQGPELLIRYENEEAVDDSQLPKDRFSAERLKGVDSTLKIQPAELGDSAVYLCASSFSGTSGGTQGNEQFFGPGTRLTVL.

The chain is built from TRBV6-5 and TRBJ1-2, with 9 bases that match TRBD1. V lost 4 bases to trimming and J lost 4 bases; unmatched junction nucleotides: 4. From germline, CDR1 is MNHEY and CDR2 SVGAGI. The CDR3 covers 14 residues. CDR3 amino acids: CASSLGQGIYGYTF. In nucleotides, the CDR3 is TGTGCCAGCAGTTTAGGACAGGGGATCTATGGCTACACCTTC.

The chain couples TRBV30 to TRBJ1-2; 7 bases agree with TRBD1. V lost 3 bases and J lost 2; bases outside the gene matches: 12. This CDR3 is 16 amino acids long. CDR1 GTSNPN and CDR2 SVGIG come from the germline V gene (reference sequence). CDR3 protein: CAWSEITQGRNYGYTF. The CDR3 nucleotides read TGTGCCTGGAGCGAAATAACACAGGGGCGGAACTATGGCTACACCTTC.

The gene calls are TRBV20-1 and TRBJ2-5, with D maybe TRBD1 (6 bases). Looked up from germline, CDR1 is DFQATT and CDR2 is SNEGSKA (reference sequence). The CDR3 is 11 amino acids. The CDR3: CSASGKGAQYF. CDR3 DNA sequence: TGCAGCGCGTCGGGGAAGGGGGCCCAGTACTTC.

This chain links TRBV21-1 with TRBJ1-6; the table names TRBD1, a call not compared with the DNA. TRBV21-1 is marked as a pseudogene. The CDR3 spans 17 residues. CDR3 protein: CASSKIPQSSYNSPLHF. CDR3 nucleotide sequence: TGTGCCAGCAGCAAAATTCCACAGAGCTCCTATAATTCACCCCTCCACTTT.

There are a few counts of this clone. V gene TRBV29-1 combines with J gene TRBJ1-5; 8 nucleotides agree with TRBD1. CDR1 SQVTM and CDR2 ANQGSEA come from the germline V gene. The CDR3 spans 17 residues. Losses at the gene ends were 4 bases for V and 2 bases for J; bases not matched to a gene: 13. The CDR3, as DNA: TGCAGCGTTGTAGAAGAGGGAGGGGGACAGGGCAATCAGCCCCAGCATTTT. It is translated as CSVVEEGGGQGNQPQHF.

This clone occurred a few times. The chain couples TRBV4-2 to TRBJ1-4; 7 positions match TRBD1. Trimming removed 2 bases from V and 7 bases from J; junction bases left unmatched: 10. Germline lookup yields CDR1 LGHNA and CDR2 YNFKEQ. The CDR3 runs to 16 residues. CDR3 DNA: TGTGCCAGCAGCCAATTCTCGACAGGGATCGGTGAAAAACTGTTTTTT. Translating gives CASSQFSTGIGEKLFF.